The 29 T cell receptor beta chains given below trace back to one sample, sequenced in a study of PD-1 blockade in classical Hodgkin lymphoma. Assay: immunoSEQ multiplex PCR; the TCRdb copy retains only in-frame clones and omits some. The sample shows around 92,000 clones, 83% of them seen only once. The time point is: cycle 4 day 1 (C4D1), after 6 weeks of nivolumab. Each patient experienced a relapse that followed autologous stem cell transplantation, and brentuximab vedotin exposure varied. Sequenced material: peripheral blood mononuclear cells (PBMCs), taken before the fourth cycle of nivolumab. These receptors were taken from a human donor with classical Hodgkin lymphoma.

Comment on this clone: Its ends do not fully match the called genes, so a read error is possible. V and J are TRBV6-5 and TRBJ2-2, with D perhaps being TRBD1 or TRBD2 (5 bases each). Per germline, CDR1 MNHEY and CDR2 SVGAGI. CDR3 length equals 14 residues. This CDR3 reads CASSSCGWDRGAVF. CDR3 DNA: TGTGCCAGCAGTTCATGCGGATGGGACCGGGGAGCTGTTTTT.

The chain is built from TRBV5-1 and TRBJ1-2, with D perhaps matching TRBD1 (5 bases). The CDR3 consists of 12 residues. Germline loops: CDR1 SGHRS, CDR2 YFSETQ. V lost 7 bases, J lost 6 bases, and 13 bases lay in between. The CDR3 sequence is CASQAEGHGYTF. The CDR3 coding sequence is TGCGCCAGCCAGGCCGAGGGGCATGGCTACACCTTC.

The J gene is TRBJ2-5, the V gene TRBV30; D not certain. V was cut by 2 bases and J by 5 bases, with 6 bases left in between. CDR1 and CDR2 from the germline V gene are GTSNPN and SVGIG (reference sequence). The CDR3 length is 11 residues. Here the CDR3 DNA reads TGTGCCTGGAGTTTGGGCGAGACCCAGTACTTC. This codes for CAWSLGETQYF.

The chain couples TRBV20-1 to TRBJ2-5, with D hard to call. The CDR3 has 11 residues. CDR1 is DFQATT and CDR2 is SNEGSKA in the germline V gene (reference sequence). V was cut by 5 bases and J by 5 bases, with 9 bases left in between. The CDR3 sequence: CSASLGETQYF. In DNA, the CDR3 is TGCAGTGCTTCCCTAGGGGAGACCCAGTACTTC.

The chain couples TRBV11-2 to TRBJ1-1, with TRBD1 matching 10 bases. Germline CDR1 SGHAT, CDR2 FQNNGV. Trimming at V came to 5 bases and at J to 4 bases, leaving 4 bases not matched to a gene. The CDR3 has 14 amino acids. The CDR3 DNA is TGTGCCAGCAGCATGACAGGGGGCGTCACTGAAGCTTTCTTT. This encodes CASSMTGGVTEAFF.

V is TRBV6-6 and J is TRBJ2-7, with D possibly being TRBD2 (5 bases). The CDR3 contains 14 residues. V was trimmed by 1 base and J by 2 bases, leaving 9 bases between them. Germline lookup yields CDR1 MNHNY and CDR2 SVGAGI (reference sequence). CDR3 amino acids: CASSYLPGTYEQYF. CDR3 DNA: TGTGCCAGCAGTTACTTGCCGGGAACCTACGAGCAGTACTTC.

The rearrangement links TRBV27 to TRBJ1-1; D unclear. Trimming left V 3 bases short and J 1 base short, with 6 bases between. This CDR3 is built from 13 residues. Germline CDR1 and CDR2: MNHEY and SMNVEV (reference sequence). The CDR3: CASSFNRNTEAFF. The CDR3 nucleotides read TGTGCCAGCAGTTTCAACAGGAACACTGAAGCTTTCTTT.

The gene calls are TRBV13 and TRBJ1-5, with D hard to call. CDR3 length: 14 residues. Germline values: CDR1 PRHDT, CDR2 FYEKMQ (reference sequence). This CDR3 is CKDVGEQSNQPQHF. CDR3 bases: TGTAAGGATGTTGGCGAACAAAGCAATCAGCCCCAGCATTTT.

This chain links TRBV7-8 with TRBJ2-1; TRBD2 is a possible D gene (5 bases). CDR3 length equals 15 residues. CDR1 and CDR2 (germline): SGHVS, FQNEAQ. V was trimmed by 5 bases and J by 1 base, leaving 12 bases between them. The CDR3 region has the DNA TGTGCCAGCAGCCCTCAGCGGTCTTCCTACAATGAGCAGTTCTTC. Amino acid sequence: CASSPQRSSYNEQFF.

The chain links TRBV7-9 to TRBJ1-5; D unresolved. V was pared by 5 bases and J by 0 bases, with 5 bases between. Per germline, CDR1 SEHNR and CDR2 FQNEAQ (reference sequence). The CDR3 sequence is 13 residues long. CDR3 loop: CASSQYSNQPQHF. The CDR3 DNA is TGTGCCAGCAGCCAATATAGCAATCAGCCCCAGCATTTT.

The rearrangement joins TRBV28 to TRBJ2-4; D is perhaps TRBD2 (8 bases). Germline lookup yields CDR1 MDHEN and CDR2 SYDVKM. The CDR3 totals 15 residues. Trimming stripped 6 bases from V and 13 bases from J, with 25 bases between. CDR3 protein: CASSEAGTRQGFQYF. CDR3 bases: TGTGCCAGCAGCGAGGCCGGGACTAGACAGGGTTTCCAGTACTTC.

The chain recombines TRBV5-1 with TRBJ2-1; 9 bases agree with TRBD2. Germline V gene sequence: CDR1 SGHRS, CDR2 YFSETQ. This CDR3 comprises 14 residues. V lost 8 bases, J lost 8 bases, and 11 bases stayed unmatched. For the CDR3, the DNA is TGCGCCAGTAGACCCGGGACTAGCCCCTATGAGCAGTTCTTC. Amino acids: CASRPGTSPYEQFF.

The CDR3 region has the DNA TGCGCCAGCAGCTTGGAGGGCATTAGCACAGATACGCAGTATTTT. It is translated as CASSLEGISTDTQYF. The rearrangement links TRBV5-1 to TRBJ2-3; no firm D call. Trimming removed 0 bases from V and 0 bases from J, with 8 bases in between. This CDR3 region has 15 residues. The V gene's germline CDR1 is SGHRS and CDR2 YFSETQ. The entire variable domain, with the rest obtained from reference TRBV5-1 and TRBJ2-3, is as follows: KAGVTQTPRYLIKTRGQQVTLSCSPISGHRSVSWYQQTPGQGLQFLFEYFSETQRNKGNFPGRFSGRQFSNSRSEMNVSTLELGDSALYLCASSLEGISTDTQYFGPGTRLTVL.

The genes are TRBV28 and TRBJ1-3; D gene ambiguous. This CDR3 region has 14 residues. The V gene's germline CDR1 is MDHEN and CDR2 SYDVKM. Trimming cost V 4 bases and J 4 bases, with 11 bases left between them. CDR3: CASSSPVTGNTIYF. The CDR3 nucleotides read TGTGCCAGCAGTTCCCCGGTTACGGGAAACACCATATATTTT. Full variable domain (outside the CDR3, taken from reference TRBV28 and TRBJ1-3): DVKVTQSSRYLVKRTGEKVFLECVQDMDHENMFWYRQDPGLGLRLIYFSYDVKMKEKGDIPEGYSVSREKKERFSLILESASTNQTSMYLCASSSPVTGNTIYFGEGSWLTVV.

The chain recombines TRBV6-1 with TRBJ2-7; 8 bases are shared with TRBD2. With V trimmed by 0 bases and J by 5 bases, 9 bases remained unmatched. Germline V CDR1 and CDR2: MNHNS, SASEGT. This CDR3 contains 16 residues. The CDR3 reads CASSEAAGGRINEQYF. In DNA form, the CDR3 reads TGTGCCAGCAGTGAAGCGGCGGGCGGGAGGATTAACGAGCAGTACTTC.

The chain is built from TRBV14 and TRBJ2-3; D gene uncertain. The V and J ends lost 0 bases and 6 bases respectively, with 10 bases between them. This CDR3 is 14 amino acids long. CDR1 and CDR2 from the germline V gene are SGHDN and FVKESK. CDR3 sequence: CASSQDPQRDTQYF. The CDR3 DNA sequence: TGTGCCAGCAGCCAAGATCCCCAGAGGGATACGCAGTATTTT.

The CDR3 protein is CAISEAGRGSVSGYTF. Written as DNA, the CDR3 is TGTGCCATCAGTGAAGCCGGTAGGGGGTCCGTATCTGGCTACACCTTC. This chain uses TRBV10-3 with TRBJ1-2; TRBD1 is a possible D gene (6 bases). The germline V gene encodes CDR1 ENHRY and CDR2 SYGVKD. The germline V and J ends were trimmed by 3 bases and 7 bases, with 21 bases remaining between them. The CDR3 length is 16 residues.

The chain uses TRBV6-5 and TRBJ1-1; 10 nucleotides agree with TRBD1. V was pared by 6 bases and J by 1 base, with 2 bases of the junction left unmatched. The germline V gene has CDR1 MNHEY and CDR2 SVGAGI. The CDR3 runs 14 residues. The CDR3 DNA is TGTGCCAGCAGCTGGGACAGGGGGAACACTGAAGCTTTCTTT. Its translation: CASSWDRGNTEAFF.

This sequence joins TRBV7-2 and TRBJ2-3; unclear D gene. Germline V gives CDR1 SGHTA, CDR2 FQGNSA. This CDR3 is 16 amino acids long. Deletions cut 1 base from V and 1 base from J, with 12 bases between. Written as DNA, the CDR3 is TGTGCCAGCAGCTTAGGGGTAGTCCTTGGCACAGATACGCAGTATTTT. Protein product: CASSLGVVLGTDTQYF.

This chain uses TRBV7-9 with TRBJ2-5, with 7 positions matching TRBD2. The length of the CDR3 is 16 residues. Trimming cost V 5 bases and J 1 base; bases outside gene matches: 10. Germline lookup yields CDR1 SEHNR and CDR2 FQNEAQ (reference sequence). In DNA form, the CDR3 reads TGTGCCAGCAGCCCTTGGGGGGGACCTTTCCAAGAGACCCAGTACTTC. Its protein product is CASSPWGGPFQETQYF.

This clone was counted only a few times. CDR3 protein: CATLPYQSYYGYTF. CDR3 DNA sequence: TGTGCCACCCTACCTTATCAGTCTTACTATGGCTACACCTTC. V is TRBV28 and J is TRBJ1-2, with no clear D. The CDR3 is made up of 14 amino acids. V was clipped by 10 bases and J by 3 bases, with 18 bases between them. Germline assignment: CDR1 MDHEN and CDR2 SYDVKM.

The rearrangement links TRBV7-2 to TRBJ2-7; 10 nucleotides line up with TRBD1. From germline, CDR1 is SGHTA and CDR2 FQGNSA. V was pared by 2 bases and J by 5 bases, with 6 bases of the junction left unmatched. CDR3 length: 15 amino acids. The CDR3 region is CASSLRTGGQDEQYF. For the CDR3, the DNA is TGTGCCAGCAGCTTAAGGACAGGGGGACAGGACGAGCAGTACTTC.

The rearrangement links TRBV7-2 to TRBJ1-1; D is undetermined. Germline V lookup: CDR1 SGHTA, CDR2 FQGNSA. This CDR3 comprises 14 residues. Trimming removed 5 bases at V and 1 base at J, with 11 bases between. Here the CDR3 reads CASSPQAGNTEAFF. DNA for the CDR3: TGTGCCAGCAGCCCCCAGGCGGGGAACACTGAAGCTTTCTTT.

This chain links TRBV9 with TRBJ2-1; D is uncertain. Trimming took off 4 bases at V and 6 bases at J, with 14 bases between the two ends. CDR1 is SGDLS and CDR2 is YYNGEE in the germline V gene. The CDR3 consists of 14 residues. CDR3 bases: TGTGCCAGCAGCTACTCGACTGTGGTCAATGAGCAGTTCTTC. Residues: CASSYSTVVNEQFF.

V and J are TRBV15 and TRBJ2-3; D is undetermined. This CDR3 is 15 amino acids long. CDR1 is LNHNV and CDR2 is YYDKDF in the germline V gene (reference sequence). V lost 0 bases, J lost 2 bases, and 9 bases lay in between. CDR3 sequence: CATSREAGPTDTQYF. CDR3 in DNA: TGTGCCACCAGCAGAGAGGCAGGTCCCACAGATACGCAGTATTTT.

The chain employs TRBV13 and TRBJ1-4, with D unclear. Germline lookup yields CDR1 PRHDT and CDR2 FYEKMQ (reference sequence). Trimming took 3 bases from V and 8 from J, leaving 13 bases between them. The CDR3 is made up of 14 amino acids. For the CDR3, the DNA is TGTGCCAGCAGCTTTGGAGGGTTGGGCGAAAAACTGTTTTTT. It translates to CASSFGGLGEKLFF.

The V call is TRBV19, the J call TRBJ1-5; D is ambiguous. The V gene's germline CDR1 is LNHDA and CDR2 SQIVND (reference sequence). Trimming left V 6 bases short and J 6 bases short, with 18 bases between. The length of the CDR3 is 15 residues. CDR3 nucleotide sequence: TGTGCCAGTAGCCCCCCAGGAGTGTTCGGTCAGCCCCAGCATTTT. Protein sequence: CASSPPGVFGQPQHF.

This sequence joins TRBV7-9 and TRBJ2-7; D is ambiguous. The CDR3 runs 15 residues. CDR1 and CDR2 from the germline V gene are SEHNR and FQNEAQ (reference sequence). V was cut by 3 bases and J by 7 bases, with 19 bases left in between. The CDR3 nucleotides read TGTGCCAGCAGCTTTGGCCGGGCCCTGCTGGGGGAGCAGTACTTC. Residues: CASSFGRALLGEQYF.

This chain uses TRBV2 with TRBJ2-3; 11 bases fit TRBD2. With 5 bases clipped from V and 3 bases from J, the junction kept 4 bases outside the gene matches. CDR1 is SNHLY and CDR2 is FYNNEI in the germline V gene. There are 15 residues in the CDR3. Written as DNA, the CDR3 is TGTGCCAGCAGTAGGGGACTAGCGGCTACAGATACGCAGTATTTT. Amino acids: CASSRGLAATDTQYF. Supplemented by reference TRBV2 and TRBJ2-3, the full variable domain reads EPEVTQTPSHQVTQMGQEVILRCVPISNHLYFYWYRQILGQKVEFLVSFYNNEISEKSEIFDDQFSVERPDGSNFTLKIRSTKLEDSAMYFCASSRGLAATDTQYFGPGTRLTVL.